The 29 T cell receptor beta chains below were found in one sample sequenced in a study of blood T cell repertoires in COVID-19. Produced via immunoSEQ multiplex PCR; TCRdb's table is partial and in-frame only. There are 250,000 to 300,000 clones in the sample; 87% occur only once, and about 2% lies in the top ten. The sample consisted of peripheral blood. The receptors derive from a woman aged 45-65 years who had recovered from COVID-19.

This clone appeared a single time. The CDR3 nucleotides read TGTGCCAGCAGCTCACCGGGTCGGGGACTCGGCTCACCCCTCCACTTT. It specifies CASSSPGRGLGSPLHF. The rearrangement links TRBV7-9 to TRBJ1-6, with D possibly matching TRBD1 (5 bases). Trimming left V 4 bases short and J 10 bases short, with 20 bases between. The CDR3 is 16 amino acids. Germline values: CDR1 SEHNR, CDR2 FQNEAQ (reference sequence). The full variable domain, its missing parts supplied by reference TRBV7-9 and TRBJ1-6, is DTGVSQNPRHKITKRGQNVTFRCDPISEHNRLYWYRQTLGQGPEFLTYFQNEAQLEKSRLLSDRFSAERPKGSFSTLEIQRTEQGDSAMYLCASSSPGRGLGSPLHFGNGTRLTVT.

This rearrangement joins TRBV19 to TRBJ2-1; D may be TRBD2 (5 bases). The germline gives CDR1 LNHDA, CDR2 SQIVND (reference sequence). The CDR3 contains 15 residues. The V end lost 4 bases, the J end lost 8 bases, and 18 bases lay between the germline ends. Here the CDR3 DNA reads TGTGCCAGTAGTACACGAGGGCGATTAATGGATGAGCAGTTCTTC. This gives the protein CASSTRGRLMDEQFF.

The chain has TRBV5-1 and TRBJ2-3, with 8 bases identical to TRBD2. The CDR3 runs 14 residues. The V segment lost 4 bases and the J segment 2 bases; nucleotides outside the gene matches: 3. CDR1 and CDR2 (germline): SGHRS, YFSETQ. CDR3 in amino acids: CASSGAGATDTQYF. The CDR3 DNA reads TGCGCCAGCAGCGGAGCGGGAGCCACAGATACGCAGTATTTT.

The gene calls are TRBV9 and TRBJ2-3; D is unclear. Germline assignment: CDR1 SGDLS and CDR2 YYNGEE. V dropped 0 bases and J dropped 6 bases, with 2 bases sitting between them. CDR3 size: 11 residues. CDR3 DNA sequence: TGTGCCAGCAGCGTAGCGGATACGCAGTATTTT. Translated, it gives CASSVADTQYF.

In DNA form, the CDR3 reads TGTGCCAGTAGTACCACAGACAGGGTTATGGAGCAGTACTTC. Translation: CASSTTDRVMEQYF. The rearrangement joins TRBV19 to TRBJ2-7; 7 bases match TRBD1. Losses at the gene ends were 4 bases for V and 7 bases for J; bases not matched to a gene: 10. CDR1 LNHDA and CDR2 SQIVND come from the germline V gene (reference sequence). CDR3 length equals 14 residues. The complete variable domain, with remaining parts taken from reference TRBV19 and TRBJ2-7, reads DGGITQSPKYLFRKEGQNVTLSCEQNLNHDAMYWYRQDPGQGLRLIYYSQIVNDFQKGDIAEGYSVSREKKESFPLTVTSAQKNPTAFYLCASSTTDRVMEQYFGPGTRLTVT.

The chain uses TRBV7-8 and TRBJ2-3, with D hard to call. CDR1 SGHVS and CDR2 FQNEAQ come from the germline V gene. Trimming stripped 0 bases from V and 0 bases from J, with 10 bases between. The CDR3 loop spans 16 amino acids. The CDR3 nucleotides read TGTGCCAGCAGCTTAGCCAGCCCGACTAGCACAGATACGCAGTATTTT. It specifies CASSLASPTSTDTQYF. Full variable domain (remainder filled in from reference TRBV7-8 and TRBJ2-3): GAGVSQSPRYKVAKRGQDVALRCDPISGHVSLFWYQQALGQGPEFLTYFQNEAQLDKSGLPSDRFFAERPEGSVSTLKIQRTQQEDSAVYLCASSLASPTSTDTQYFGPGTRLTVL.

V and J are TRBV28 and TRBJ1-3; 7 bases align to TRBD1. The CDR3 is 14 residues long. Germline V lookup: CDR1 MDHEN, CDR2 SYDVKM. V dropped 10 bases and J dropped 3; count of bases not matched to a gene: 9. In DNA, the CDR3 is TGTGCCACCGAGGGGGCGCGTCATGGAAACACCATATATTTT. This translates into CATEGARHGNTIYF.

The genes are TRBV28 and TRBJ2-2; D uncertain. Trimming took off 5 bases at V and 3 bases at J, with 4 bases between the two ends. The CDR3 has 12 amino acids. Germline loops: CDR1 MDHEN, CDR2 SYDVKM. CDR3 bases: TGTGCCAGCAGTCTTTACACCGGGGAGCTGTTTTTT. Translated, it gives CASSLYTGELFF.

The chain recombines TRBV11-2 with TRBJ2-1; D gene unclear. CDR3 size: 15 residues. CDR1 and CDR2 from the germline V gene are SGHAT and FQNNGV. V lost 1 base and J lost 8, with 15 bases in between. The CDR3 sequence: CASSLGGRGSDEQFF. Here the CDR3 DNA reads TGTGCCAGCAGCTTAGGCGGCAGAGGCTCCGATGAGCAGTTCTTC.

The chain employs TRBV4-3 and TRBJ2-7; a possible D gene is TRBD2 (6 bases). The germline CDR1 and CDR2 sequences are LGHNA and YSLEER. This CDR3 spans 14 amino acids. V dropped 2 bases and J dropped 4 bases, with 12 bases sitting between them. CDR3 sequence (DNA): TGCGCCAGCAGCCAACCTCGGGGGTGGTACGAGCAGTACTTC. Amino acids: CASSQPRGWYEQYF.

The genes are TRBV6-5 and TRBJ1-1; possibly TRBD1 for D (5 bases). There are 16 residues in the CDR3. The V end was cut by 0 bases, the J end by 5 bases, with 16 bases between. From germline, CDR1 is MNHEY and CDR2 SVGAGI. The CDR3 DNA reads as TGTGCCAGCAGTTACTCTCTGGGAGCGGGGGGGACTGAAGCTTTCTTT. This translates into CASSYSLGAGGTEAFF.

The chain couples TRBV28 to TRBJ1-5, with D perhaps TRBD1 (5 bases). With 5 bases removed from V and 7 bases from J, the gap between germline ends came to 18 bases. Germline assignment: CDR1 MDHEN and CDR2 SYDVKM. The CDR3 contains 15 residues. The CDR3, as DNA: TGTGCCAGCAGTACGCCAGGGCTACCTCGCCAGCCCCAGCATTTT. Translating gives CASSTPGLPRQPQHF.

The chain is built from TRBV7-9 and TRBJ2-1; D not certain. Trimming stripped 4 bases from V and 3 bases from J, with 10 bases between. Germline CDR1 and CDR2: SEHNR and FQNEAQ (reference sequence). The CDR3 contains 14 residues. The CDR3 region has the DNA TGTGCCAGCAGCTGGCAGGTAAACTACAATGAGCAGTTCTTC. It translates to CASSWQVNYNEQFF. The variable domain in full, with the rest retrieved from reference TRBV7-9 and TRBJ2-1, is DTGVSQNPRHKITKRGQNVTFRCDPISEHNRLYWYRQTLGQGPEFLTYFQNEAQLEKSRLLSDRFSAERPKGSFSTLEIQRTEQGDSAMYLCASSWQVNYNEQFFGPGTRLTVL.

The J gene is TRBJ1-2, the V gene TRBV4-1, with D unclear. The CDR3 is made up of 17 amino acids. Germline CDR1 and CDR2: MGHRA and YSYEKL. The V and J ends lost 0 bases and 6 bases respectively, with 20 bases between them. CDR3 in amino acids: CASSQDPIPAASDGYTF. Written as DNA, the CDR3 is TGCGCCAGCAGCCAAGACCCCATCCCGGCGGCCTCGGATGGCTACACCTTC.

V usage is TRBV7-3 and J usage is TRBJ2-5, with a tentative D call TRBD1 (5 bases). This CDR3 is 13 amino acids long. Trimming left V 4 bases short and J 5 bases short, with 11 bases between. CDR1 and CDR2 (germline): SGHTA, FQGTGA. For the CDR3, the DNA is TGTGCCAGCAGCTCACAGGCAGGGGAGACCCAGTACTTC. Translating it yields CASSSQAGETQYF.

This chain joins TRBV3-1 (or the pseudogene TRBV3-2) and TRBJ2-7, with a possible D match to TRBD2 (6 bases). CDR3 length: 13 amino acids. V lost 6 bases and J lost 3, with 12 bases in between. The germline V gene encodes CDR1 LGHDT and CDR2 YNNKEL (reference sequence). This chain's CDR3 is CASSHLGGYEQYF. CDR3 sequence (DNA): TGTGCCAGCAGTCACCTGGGGGGCTACGAGCAGTACTTC.

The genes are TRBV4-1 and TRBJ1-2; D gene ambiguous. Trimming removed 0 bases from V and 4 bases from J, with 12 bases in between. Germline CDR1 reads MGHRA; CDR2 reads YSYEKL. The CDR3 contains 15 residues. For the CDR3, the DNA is TGCGCCAGCAGCCAAGATCCCGGTCTGGTCTATGGCTACACCTTC. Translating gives CASSQDPGLVYGYTF.

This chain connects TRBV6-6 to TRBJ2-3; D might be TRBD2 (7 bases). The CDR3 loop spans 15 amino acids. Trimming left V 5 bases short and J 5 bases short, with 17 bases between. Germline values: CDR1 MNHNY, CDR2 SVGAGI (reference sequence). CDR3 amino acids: CASSRGAGELDTQYF. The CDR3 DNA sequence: TGTGCCAGCAGTCGGGGGGCGGGGGAACTAGATACGCAGTATTTT.

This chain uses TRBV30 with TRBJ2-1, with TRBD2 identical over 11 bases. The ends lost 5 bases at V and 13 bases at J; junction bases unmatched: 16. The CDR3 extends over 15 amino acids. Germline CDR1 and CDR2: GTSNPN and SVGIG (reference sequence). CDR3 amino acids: CAWSRGGLAGGVQFF. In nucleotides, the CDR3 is TGTGCCTGGTCTCGGGGGGGATTAGCGGGAGGGGTACAGTTCTTC.

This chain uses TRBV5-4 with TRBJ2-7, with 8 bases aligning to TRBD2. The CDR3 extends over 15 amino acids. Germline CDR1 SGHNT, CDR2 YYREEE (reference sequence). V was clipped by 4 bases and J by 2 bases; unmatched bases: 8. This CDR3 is CASSGFDSGTYEQYF. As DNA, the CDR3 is TGTGCCAGCAGCGGATTTGATAGCGGGACCTACGAGCAGTACTTC.

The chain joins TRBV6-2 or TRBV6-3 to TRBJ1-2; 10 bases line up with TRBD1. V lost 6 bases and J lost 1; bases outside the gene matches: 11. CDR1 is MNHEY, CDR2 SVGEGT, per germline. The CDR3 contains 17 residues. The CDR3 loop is CASSRDRGNRINYGYTF. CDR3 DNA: TGTGCCAGCAGCCGGGACAGGGGCAACCGTATTAACTATGGCTACACCTTC.

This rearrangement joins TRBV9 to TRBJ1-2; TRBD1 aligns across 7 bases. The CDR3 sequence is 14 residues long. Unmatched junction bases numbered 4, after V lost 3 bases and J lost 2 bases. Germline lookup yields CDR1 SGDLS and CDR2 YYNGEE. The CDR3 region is CASSAQGLNYGYTF. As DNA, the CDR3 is TGTGCCAGCAGCGCACAGGGGCTAAACTATGGCTACACCTTC.

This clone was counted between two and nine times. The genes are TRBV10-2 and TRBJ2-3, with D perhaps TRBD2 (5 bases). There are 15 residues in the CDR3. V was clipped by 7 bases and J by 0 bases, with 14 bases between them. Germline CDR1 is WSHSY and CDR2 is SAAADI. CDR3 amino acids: CASILDDSSTDTQYF. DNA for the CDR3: TGCGCCAGCATACTAGATGATTCTAGCACAGATACGCAGTATTTT.

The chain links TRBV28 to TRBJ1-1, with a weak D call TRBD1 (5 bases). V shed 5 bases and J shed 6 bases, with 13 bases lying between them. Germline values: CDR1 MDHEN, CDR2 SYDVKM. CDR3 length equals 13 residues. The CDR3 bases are TGTGCCAGCAGTCAGGTAGGGGTTGCTGAAGCTTTCTTT. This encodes CASSQVGVAEAFF.

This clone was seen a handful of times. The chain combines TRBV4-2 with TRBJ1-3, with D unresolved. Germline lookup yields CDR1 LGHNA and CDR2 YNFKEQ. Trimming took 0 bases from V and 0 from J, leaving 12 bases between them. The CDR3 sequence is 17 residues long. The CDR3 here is CASSQDAPIVSGNTIYF. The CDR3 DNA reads TGTGCCAGCAGCCAAGATGCCCCGATAGTCTCTGGAAACACCATATATTTT.

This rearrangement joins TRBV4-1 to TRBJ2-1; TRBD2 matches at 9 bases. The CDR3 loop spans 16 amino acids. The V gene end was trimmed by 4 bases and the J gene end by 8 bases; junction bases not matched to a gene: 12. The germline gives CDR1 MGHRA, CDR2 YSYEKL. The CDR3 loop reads CASSPNVGGGAYEQFF. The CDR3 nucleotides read TGCGCCAGCAGCCCCAATGTCGGCGGGGGGGCGTATGAGCAGTTCTTC.

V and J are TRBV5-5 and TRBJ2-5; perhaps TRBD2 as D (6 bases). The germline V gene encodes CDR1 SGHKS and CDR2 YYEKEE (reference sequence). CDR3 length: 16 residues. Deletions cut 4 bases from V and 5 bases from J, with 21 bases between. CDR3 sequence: CASSPNEGGRKETQYF. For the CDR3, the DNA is TGTGCCAGCAGCCCCAACGAAGGAGGGAGGAAGGAGACCCAGTACTTC.

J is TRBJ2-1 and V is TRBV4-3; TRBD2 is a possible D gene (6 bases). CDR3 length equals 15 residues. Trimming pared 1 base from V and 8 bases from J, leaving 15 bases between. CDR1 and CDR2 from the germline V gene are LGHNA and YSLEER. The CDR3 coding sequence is TGCGCCAGCAGCCAAGGTTACGGGGGTATCGATGAGCAGTTCTTC. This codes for CASSQGYGGIDEQFF.

The CDR3 here is CASRDSQETQYF. In DNA form, the CDR3 reads TGTGCCTCGAGGGACAGCCAAGAGACCCAGTACTTC. The chain has TRBV7-9 and TRBJ2-5; 7 positions match TRBD1. V dropped 11 bases and J dropped 1; count of bases not matched to a gene: 4. This CDR3 spans 12 amino acids. The germline CDR1 and CDR2 sequences are SEHNR and FQNEAQ (reference sequence).